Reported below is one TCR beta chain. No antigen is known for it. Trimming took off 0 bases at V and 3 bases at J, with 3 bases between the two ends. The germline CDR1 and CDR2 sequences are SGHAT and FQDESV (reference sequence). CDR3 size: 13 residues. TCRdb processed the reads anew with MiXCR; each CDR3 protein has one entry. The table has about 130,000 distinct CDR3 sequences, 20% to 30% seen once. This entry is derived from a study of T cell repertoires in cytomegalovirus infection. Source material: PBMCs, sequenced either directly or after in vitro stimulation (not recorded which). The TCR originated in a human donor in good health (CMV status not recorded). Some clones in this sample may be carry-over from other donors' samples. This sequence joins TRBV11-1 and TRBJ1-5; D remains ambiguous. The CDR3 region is CASSLATNQPQHF. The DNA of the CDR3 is TGTGCCAGCAGCTTAGCGACCAATCAGCCCCAGCATTTT.